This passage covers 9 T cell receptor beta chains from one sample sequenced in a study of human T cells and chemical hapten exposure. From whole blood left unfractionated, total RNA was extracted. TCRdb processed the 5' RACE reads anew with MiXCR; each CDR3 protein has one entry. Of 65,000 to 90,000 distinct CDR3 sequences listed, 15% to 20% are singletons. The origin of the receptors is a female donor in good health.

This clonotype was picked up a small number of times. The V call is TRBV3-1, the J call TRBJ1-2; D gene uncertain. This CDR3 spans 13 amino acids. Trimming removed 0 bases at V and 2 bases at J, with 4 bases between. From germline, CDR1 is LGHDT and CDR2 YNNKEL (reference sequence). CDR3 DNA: TGTGCCAGCAGCCAAGACCCCAACTATGGCTACACCTTC. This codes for CASSQDPNYGYTF.

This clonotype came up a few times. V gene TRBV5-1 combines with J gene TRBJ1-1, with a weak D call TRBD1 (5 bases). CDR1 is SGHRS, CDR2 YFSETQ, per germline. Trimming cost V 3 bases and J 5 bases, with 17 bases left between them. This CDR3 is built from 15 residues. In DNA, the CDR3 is TGCGCCAGCAGCTCCGGACACGGATCAAGAACTGAAGCTTTCTTT. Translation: CASSSGHGSRTEAFF.

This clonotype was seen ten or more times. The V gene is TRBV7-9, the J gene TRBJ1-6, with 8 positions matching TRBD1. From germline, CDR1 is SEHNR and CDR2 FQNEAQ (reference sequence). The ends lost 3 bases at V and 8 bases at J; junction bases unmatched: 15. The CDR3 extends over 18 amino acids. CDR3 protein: CASSLGRDRGRGDSPLHF. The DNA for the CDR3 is TGTGCCAGCAGCTTGGGCCGCGACAGGGGCAGGGGGGATTCACCCCTCCACTTT.

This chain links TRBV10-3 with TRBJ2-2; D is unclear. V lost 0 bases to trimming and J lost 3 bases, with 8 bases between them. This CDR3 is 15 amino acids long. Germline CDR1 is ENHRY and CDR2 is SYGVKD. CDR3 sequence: CAISESGHYTGELFF. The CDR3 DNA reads TGTGCCATCAGTGAGTCGGGTCATTACACCGGGGAGCTGTTTTTT.

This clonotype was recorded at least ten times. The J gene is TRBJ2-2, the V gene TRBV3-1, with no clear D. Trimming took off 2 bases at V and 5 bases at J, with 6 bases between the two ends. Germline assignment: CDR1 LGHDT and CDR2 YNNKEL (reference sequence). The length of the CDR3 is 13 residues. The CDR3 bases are TGTGCCAGCAGCCAACTGACTACCGGGGAGCTGTTTTTT. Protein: CASSQLTTGELFF.

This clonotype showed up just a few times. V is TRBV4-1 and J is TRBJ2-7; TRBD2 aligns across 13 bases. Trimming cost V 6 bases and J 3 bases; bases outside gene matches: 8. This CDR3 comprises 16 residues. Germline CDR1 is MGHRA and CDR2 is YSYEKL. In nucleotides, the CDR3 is TGCGCCAGCAGTAGGACTAGCGGGGGTATCTTCTACGAGCAGTACTTC. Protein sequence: CASSRTSGGIFYEQYF.

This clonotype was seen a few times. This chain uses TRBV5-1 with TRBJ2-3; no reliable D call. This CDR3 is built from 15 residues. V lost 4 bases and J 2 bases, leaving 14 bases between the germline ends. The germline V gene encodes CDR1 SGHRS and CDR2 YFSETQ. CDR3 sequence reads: CASSPADGHTDTQYF. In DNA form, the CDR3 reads TGCGCCAGCAGCCCCGCGGATGGCCACACAGATACGCAGTATTTT.

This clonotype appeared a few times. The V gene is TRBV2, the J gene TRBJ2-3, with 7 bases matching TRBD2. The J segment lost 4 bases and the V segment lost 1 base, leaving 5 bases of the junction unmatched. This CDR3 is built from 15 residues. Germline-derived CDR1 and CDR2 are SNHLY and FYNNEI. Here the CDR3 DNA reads TGTGCCAGCAGTGAAGACCTGGCGGGAGCAGATACGCAGTATTTT. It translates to CASSEDLAGADTQYF. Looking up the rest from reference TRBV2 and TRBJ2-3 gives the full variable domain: EPEVTQTPSHQVTQMGQEVILRCVPISNHLYFYWYRQILGQKVEFLVSFYNNEISEKSEIFDDQFSVERPDGSNFTLKIRSTKLEDSAMYFCASSEDLAGADTQYFGPGTRLTVL.

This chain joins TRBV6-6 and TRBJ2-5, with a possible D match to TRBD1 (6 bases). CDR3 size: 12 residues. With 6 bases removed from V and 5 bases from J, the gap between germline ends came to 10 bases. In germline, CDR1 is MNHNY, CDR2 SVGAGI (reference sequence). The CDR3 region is CASSQGQETQYF. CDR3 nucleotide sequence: TGTGCCAGCAGCCAGGGGCAGGAGACCCAGTACTTC.